This TCR beta chain came from a study of T-cell reconstitution after alpha-beta-depleted transplantation in children. The study's findings and limits: Surviving recipient T cells and thymic progenitors accounted for the high day-60 TCRbeta diversity observed in some patients. T-cell counts and diversity were attributed mostly to newly produced T cells one year after transplant. By about two months after transplant, alpha-beta T cells reportedly arose from several hundred graft clones that had expanded.

This CDR3 has 13 amino acids. V dropped 6 bases and J dropped 3 bases, with 14 bases sitting between them. Germline CDR1 and CDR2: SQVTM and ANQGSEA. There are a few counts of this clonotype. The target antigen is unknown. Preparing the TCRbeta library involved the use of unique molecular identifiers. TCRdb ran MiXCR on the PCR reads and lists one entry per CDR3 protein. The sample lists under 250,000 distinct CDR3 sequences, around a sixth occurring once. This chain links TRBV29-1 with TRBJ1-1, with D unresolved. The sequence derives from a male patient between 2 and 15 years old who had a stem cell transplant for acute lymphoblastic leukemia, so the T cells may come from the graft donor. Sequencing used PBMCs, mostly from graft donor cells, obtained 360 days after TCRalphabeta/CD19-depleted stem cell transplant. The CDR3: CSVARRLDTEAFF. As DNA, the CDR3 is TGCAGCGTCGCCCGGAGGTTGGACACTGAAGCTTTCTTT.